What follows are 22 T cell receptor beta chains derived from one specimen sequenced in a study of cytomegalovirus exposure and HLA in healthy donors. A multiplex PCR was run with 60 Vbeta primers and 13 Jbeta primers. Profiling relied on immunoSEQ multiplex PCR, and the TCRdb table lists in-frame clones only, not all of them. The data hold 65,000 to 95,000 clones, with 65% to 85% observed a single time. Input material: PBMCs. The receptors come from a man between 65 and 80 years old in good health and CMV-seronegative.

V is TRBV2 and J is TRBJ2-3; D is unclear. Germline V lookup: CDR1 SNHLY, CDR2 FYNNEI. Trimming removed 11 bases from V and 2 bases from J, with 17 bases in between. This CDR3 comprises 14 residues. CDR3 loop: CAVARGSVTDTQYF. In nucleotides, the CDR3 is TGTGCCGTAGCAAGAGGCAGTGTCACAGATACGCAGTATTTT.

V usage is TRBV7-2 and J usage is TRBJ1-1; D ambiguous. Trimming removed 5 bases from V and 3 bases from J, with 16 bases in between. This CDR3 spans 15 amino acids. Germline-derived CDR1 and CDR2 are SGHTA and FQGNSA. CDR3 in DNA: TGTGCCAGCAGCCACACCCCCATAGGAGACACTGAAGCTTTCTTT. Its translation: CASSHTPIGDTEAFF.

The chain joins TRBV27 to TRBJ2-1; 9 positions match TRBD1. V trimming: 4 bases; J trimming: 7 bases; junction bases outside the gene matches: 8. CDR3 size: 15 residues. The germline V gene encodes CDR1 MNHEY and CDR2 SMNVEV (reference sequence). CDR3 bases: TGTGCCAGCAGTTCTCCGGGACAGGGATCGAATGAGCAGTTCTTC. This gives the protein CASSSPGQGSNEQFF.

CDR3 protein: CASSDSTAGANVLTF. CDR3 nucleotide sequence: TGTGCCAGCAGTGACTCGACAGCTGGGGCCAACGTCCTGACTTTC. V and J are TRBV6-4 and TRBJ2-6, with D tentatively TRBD1 (5 bases). CDR3 length equals 15 residues. V lost 0 bases, J lost 2 bases, and 5 bases lay in between. Germline V gene data show CDR1 as MRHNA and CDR2 as SNTAGT.

The rearrangement uses TRBV7-2 and TRBJ2-3, with 11 bases lining up with TRBD2. The CDR3 runs 17 residues. The ends lost 5 bases at V and 1 base at J; junction bases unmatched: 8. CDR1 is SGHTA, CDR2 FQGNSA, per germline. The CDR3 DNA sequence: TGTGCCAGCAGCGCTACTAGCGGGAGCCACGGCACAGATACGCAGTATTTT. Encoded protein: CASSATSGSHGTDTQYF.

The chain employs TRBV4-3 and TRBJ2-4, with D maybe TRBD2 (7 bases). The CDR3 length is 19 residues. Germline CDR1 and CDR2: LGHNA and YSLEER. V dropped 0 bases and J dropped 1 base, with 19 bases sitting between them. The CDR3 DNA follows: TGCGCCAGCAGCCAAGATACATTAGGGGGGGCTAGCGCCAAAAACATTCAGTACTTC. Translating it yields CASSQDTLGGASAKNIQYF.

The rearrangement uses TRBV7-8 and TRBJ1-6; the match to TRBD1 covers 8 bases. Germline V gene lookup returns CDR1 SGHVS and CDR2 FQNEAQ. V lost 4 bases, J lost 6 bases, and 11 bases stayed unmatched. There are 17 residues in the CDR3. The CDR3, as DNA: TGTGCCAGCAGCTACCCCGGGACAGGCCTCTCTAATTCACCCCTCCACTTT. It codes for CASSYPGTGLSNSPLHF.

The V and J genes are TRBV5-1 and TRBJ2-5, with a tentative D call TRBD2 (6 bases). The CDR3 length is 16 residues. CDR1 and CDR2 (germline): SGHRS, YFSETQ. Trimming removed 0 bases from V and 5 bases from J, with 17 bases in between. The CDR3 DNA sequence: TGCGCCAGCAGCTTGGCGGCGGGGTCCGACGTGGAGACCCAGTACTTC. This translates into CASSLAAGSDVETQYF.

V and J are TRBV27 and TRBJ1-6; perhaps TRBD1 as D (5 bases). This CDR3 has 14 amino acids. CDR1 is MNHEY, CDR2 SMNVEV, per germline (reference sequence). V shed 6 bases and J shed 9 bases, with 15 bases lying between them. In DNA, the CDR3 is TGTGCCAGCAGGCTCGGCAGGGCAGTTTCACCCCTCCACTTT. It specifies CASRLGRAVSPLHF.

In this sample, this clone turned up once. V and J are TRBV11-2 and TRBJ2-5; D is perhaps TRBD1 (6 bases). CDR1 SGHAT and CDR2 FQNNGV come from the germline V gene. This CDR3 region has 13 residues. With 4 bases removed from V and 2 bases from J, the gap between germline ends came to 8 bases. The CDR3 DNA reads TGTGCCAGCAGCTGGGGACATCAAGAGACCCAGTACTTC. Protein: CASSWGHQETQYF. Complete variable domain (other parts from reference TRBV11-2 and TRBJ2-5): EAGVAQSPRYKIIEKRQSVAFWCNPISGHATLYWYQQILGQGPKLLIQFQNNGVVDDSQLPKDRFSAERLKGVDSTLKIQPAKLEDSAVYLCASSWGHQETQYFGPGTRLLVL.

CDR3 region: CASRSGTSGYNEQFF. In DNA form, the CDR3 reads TGTGCCAGCAGATCGGGGACTAGCGGTTACAATGAGCAGTTCTTC. V and J are TRBV27 and TRBJ2-1, with 11 bases fitting TRBD2. This CDR3 has 15 residues. The germline gives CDR1 MNHEY, CDR2 SMNVEV (reference sequence). The ends lost 6 bases at V and 4 bases at J; junction bases unmatched: 5.

The genes are TRBV18 and TRBJ2-3, with unresolved D. CDR1 is KGHSH, CDR2 LQKENI, per germline. The CDR3 length is 15 residues. V lost 4 bases to trimming and J lost 1 base, with 12 bases between them. This chain's CDR3 is CASSRGTSGTDTQYF. The CDR3, as DNA: TGTGCCAGCTCACGCGGAACAAGTGGCACAGATACGCAGTATTTT. The entire variable domain, with the rest obtained from reference TRBV18 and TRBJ2-3, is as follows: NAGVMQNPRHLVRRRGQEARLRCSPMKGHSHVYWYRQLPEEGLKFMVYLQKENIIDESGMPKERFSAEFPKEGPSILRIQQVVRGDSAAYFCASSRGTSGTDTQYFGPGTRLTVL.

The chain uses TRBV19 and TRBJ2-1, with 11 bases that match TRBD2. The germline CDR1 and CDR2 sequences are LNHDA and SQIVND (reference sequence). Germline trimming cut 8 bases from V and 6 bases from J; bases unmatched to any gene: 21. The CDR3 runs to 19 residues. CDR3 protein: CASRGPRTSGLRMINEQFF. The CDR3 bases are TGTGCCAGTCGCGGTCCGCGGACTAGCGGGCTCCGCATGATCAATGAGCAGTTCTTC.

The V and J genes are TRBV19 and TRBJ2-5, with 9 bases aligning to TRBD1. Germline V gene lookup returns CDR1 LNHDA and CDR2 SQIVND (reference sequence). This CDR3 region has 15 residues. V lost 4 bases to trimming and J lost 5 bases; unmatched junction nucleotides: 8. DNA of the CDR3: TGTGCCAGTAGTACCACCGGGACAGGGAGGGAGACCCAGTACTTC. This sequence encodes CASSTTGTGRETQYF.

This chain connects TRBV30 to TRBJ2-7, with no clear D. The germline V gene encodes CDR1 GTSNPN and CDR2 SVGIG (reference sequence). The CDR3 loop spans 16 amino acids. Between the trimmed V and J ends, which lost 1 base and 1 base, there was a span of 17 bases. CDR3 nucleotide sequence: TGTGCCTGGAGTGATCTAGACTCGAAGGTATCCTACGAGCAGTACTTC. This sequence encodes CAWSDLDSKVSYEQYF.

The chain recombines TRBV19 with TRBJ1-4, with 9 bases fitting TRBD1. The CDR3 has 15 residues. Looked up from germline, CDR1 is LNHDA and CDR2 is SQIVND (reference sequence). With V trimmed by 6 bases and J by 0 bases, 2 bases remained unmatched. The CDR3, as DNA: TGTGCCAGTAGGAGGACAGGGGCAACTAATGAAAAACTGTTTTTT. Protein product: CASRRTGATNEKLFF.

This clone was recorded a few times. The chain has TRBV2 and TRBJ1-4; D is perhaps TRBD1 (6 bases). V shed 6 bases and J shed 0 bases, with 14 bases lying between them. Germline CDR1 reads SNHLY; CDR2 reads FYNNEI. CDR3 length: 16 residues. CDR3 sequence (DNA): TGTGCCAGCAGGACAGGCGACATTACAACTAATGAAAAACTGTTTTTT. Translating gives CASRTGDITTNEKLFF.

This clone has a handful of counts. This chain uses TRBV6-6 with TRBJ2-5; 10 bases map to TRBD2. The J call is in doubt because the DNA end fits TRBJ2-7 better. CDR1 is MNHNY and CDR2 is SVGAGI in the germline V gene (reference sequence). The CDR3 contains 16 residues. The CDR3 DNA reads TGTGCCAGCAGTTACTCCCTAGCGGGAGCTGTGGGCGAGCAGTACTTC. Protein product: CASSYSLAGAVGEQYF.

This clone has just one count. The rearrangement joins TRBV5-5 to TRBJ2-3; the match to TRBD2 covers 12 bases. The CDR3 totals 15 residues. Germline V gene lookup returns CDR1 SGHKS and CDR2 YYEKEE (reference sequence). Trimming at V came to 4 bases and at J to 3 bases, leaving 3 bases not matched to a gene. The CDR3 sequence: CASSRTSGTTDTQYF. The CDR3, as DNA: TGTGCCAGCAGCCGGACTAGCGGGACTACAGATACGCAGTATTTT.

The V gene is TRBV19, the J gene TRBJ2-3; D is possibly TRBD1 (5 bases). Trimming cost V 0 bases and J 4 bases, with 8 bases left between them. The CDR3 sequence is 14 residues long. Germline V lookup: CDR1 LNHDA, CDR2 SQIVND (reference sequence). The CDR3 DNA is TGTGCCAGTAGTATAGACAGGGCTGCAGATACGCAGTATTTT. The encoded protein is CASSIDRAADTQYF. The variable domain in full, with the rest retrieved from reference TRBV19 and TRBJ2-3, is DGGITQSPKYLFRKEGQNVTLSCEQNLNHDAMYWYRQDPGQGLRLIYYSQIVNDFQKGDIAEGYSVSREKKESFPLTVTSAQKNPTAFYLCASSIDRAADTQYFGPGTRLTVL.

In this sample, this clone turned up a few times. The rearrangement uses TRBV5-5 and TRBJ2-5; D is unresolved. Between the trimmed V and J ends, which lost 0 bases and 2 bases, there was a span of 5 bases. The CDR3 runs 13 residues. Germline CDR1 is SGHKS and CDR2 is YYEKEE (reference sequence). The CDR3 loop reads CASSLAPQETQYF. As DNA, the CDR3 is TGTGCCAGCAGCTTGGCCCCTCAAGAGACCCAGTACTTC.

This clone has only a few counts. The chain uses TRBV4-3 and TRBJ1-5; tentative D call: TRBD1 (6 bases). This CDR3 spans 13 amino acids. V was clipped by 3 bases and J by 7 bases, with 10 bases between them. Germline CDR1 LGHNA, CDR2 YSLEER. CDR3 in DNA: TGCGCCAGCAGCCACGACAGGAAACAGCCCCAGCATTTT. It encodes CASSHDRKQPQHF.